The 32 T cell receptor beta chains given below trace back to one sample, sequenced in a study of blood T cell repertoires in COVID-19 (dated by TCRdb to about 2020). The library was obtained by the immunoSEQ multiplex PCR assay. The table comes from immuneACCESS by way of TCRdb, which keeps in-frame sequences with V and J called. Part of the clones is missing from these tables; in studies checked, under half for an unresolved V gene and the rest for unknown reasons. The sample table holds approximately 120,000 clones, of which roughly 88% were seen once. Of the sample, approximately 5% is held by the ten largest clones. The sequencing input was peripheral blood. The receptors here all came from a human donor in a cohort sampled during active COVID-19.

V and J are TRBV7-2 and TRBJ2-7; TRBD2 matches 8 bases. CDR3 length: 15 residues. V lost 3 bases and J lost 4; bases outside the gene matches: 8. CDR1 and CDR2 (germline): SGHTA, FQGNSA. The CDR3 protein is CASSFSGIGAYEQYF. CDR3 in DNA: TGTGCCAGCAGCTTTAGCGGGATAGGGGCTTACGAGCAGTACTTC.

The gene calls are TRBV4-3 and TRBJ2-3; 11 bases map to TRBD2. The V segment lost 0 bases and the J segment 4 bases; nucleotides outside the gene matches: 6. CDR1 is LGHNA and CDR2 is YSLEER in the germline V gene. The CDR3 has 17 amino acids. CDR3 residues: CASSQELAGGPPDTQYF. Here the CDR3 DNA reads TGCGCCAGCAGCCAAGAATTAGCGGGAGGGCCGCCAGATACGCAGTATTTT.

This chain links TRBV2 with TRBJ2-7; a possible D gene is TRBD1 (6 bases). V lost 6 bases, J lost 4 bases, and 16 bases lay in between. The CDR3 consists of 14 residues. Germline V gives CDR1 SNHLY, CDR2 FYNNEI. CDR3 sequence reads: CASRPGQGQYEQYF. CDR3 nucleotides: TGTGCCAGCAGGCCAGGGCAGGGGCAATACGAGCAGTACTTC. Full variable domain (rest looked up from reference TRBV2 and TRBJ2-7): EPEVTQTPSHQVTQMGQEVILRCVPISNHLYFYWYRQILGQKVEFLVSFYNNEISEKSEIFDDQFSVERPDGSNFTLKIRSTKLEDSAMYFCASRPGQGQYEQYFGPGTRLTVT.

V usage is TRBV5-6 and J usage is TRBJ2-5; D is undetermined. With 0 bases removed from V and 4 bases from J, the gap between germline ends came to 13 bases. The length of the CDR3 is 15 residues. Germline CDR1 reads SGHDT; CDR2 reads YYEEEE. In nucleotides, the CDR3 is TGTGCCAGCAGCTTGGCGCCAGGATTGGGAGAGACCCAGTACTTC. It yields the protein CASSLAPGLGETQYF.

V gene TRBV27 combines with J gene TRBJ2-5; 10 bases fit TRBD2. The CDR3 totals 16 residues. The ends lost 0 bases at V and 1 base at J; junction bases unmatched: 2. CDR1 is MNHEY and CDR2 is SMNVEV in the germline V gene (reference sequence). CDR3 nucleotide sequence: TGTGCCAGCAGTTTATCAGAGCGGGAGGGCCAAGAGACCCAGTACTTC. Its translation is CASSLSEREGQETQYF.

This chain joins TRBV15 and TRBJ2-1, with TRBD2 matching 14 bases. The V segment lost 8 bases and the J segment 5 bases; nucleotides outside the gene matches: 5. The germline V gene has CDR1 LNHNV and CDR2 YYDKDF (reference sequence). This CDR3 comprises 15 residues. The CDR3 DNA reads TGTGCCACCGCCGAGGGACTAGCGGGAGACAATGAGCAGTTCTTC. Protein: CATAEGLAGDNEQFF. The whole variable domain, filled in from reference TRBV15 and TRBJ2-1, reads DAMVIQNPRYQVTQFGKPVTLSCSQTLNHNVMYWYQQKSSQAPKLLFHYYDKDFNNEADTPDNFQSRRPNTSFCFLDIRSPGLGDTAMYLCATAEGLAGDNEQFFGPGTRLTVL.

The CDR3 protein is CASVRAGGPNEQFF. In DNA, the CDR3 is TGTGCCAGCGTTCGGGCGGGAGGGCCCAATGAGCAGTTCTTC. The rearrangement joins TRBV6-5 to TRBJ2-1, with 9 bases aligning to TRBD2. Germline CDR1 and CDR2: MNHEY and SVGAGI. CDR3 length equals 14 residues. V lost 8 bases, J lost 6 bases, and 8 bases stayed unmatched.

The chain joins TRBV7-9 to TRBJ2-1; D remains ambiguous. This CDR3 region has 10 residues. The ends were cut back, 3 bases at V and 10 bases at J, with 4 bases in the middle. CDR1 is SEHNR and CDR2 is FQNEAQ in the germline V gene (reference sequence). CDR3 bases: TGTGCCAGCAGCTTCCTCGAGCAGTTCTTC. Translating gives CASSFLEQFF.

V usage is TRBV6-6 and J usage is TRBJ2-1, with 11 bases that match TRBD2. The CDR3 is 14 residues long. Germline CDR1 and CDR2: MNHNY and SVGAGI (reference sequence). After removal of 7 bases from V and 5 bases from J, the junction contained 4 bases not matched to a gene. The DNA for the CDR3 is TGTGCCAGCATCGGGACTAGCGGTCACAATGAGCAGTTCTTC. Its translation: CASIGTSGHNEQFF.

The rearrangement uses TRBV3-1 (or the pseudogene TRBV3-2) and TRBJ1-5; 7 bases agree with TRBD1. The CDR3 totals 16 residues. The V segment lost 1 base and the J segment 7 bases; nucleotides outside the gene matches: 10. CDR1 and CDR2 from the germline V gene are LGHDT and YNNKEL (reference sequence). In DNA form, the CDR3 reads TGTGCCAGCAGCCAAGCAGGGGGTGGCGGTCGGCAGCCCCAGCATTTT. Protein product: CASSQAGGGGRQPQHF.

V gene TRBV18 combines with J gene TRBJ1-6; D remains ambiguous. The CDR3 extends over 15 amino acids. Trimming left V 3 bases short and J 5 bases short, with 11 bases between. The germline V gene has CDR1 KGHSH and CDR2 LQKENI. The CDR3 sequence: CASSPPHGDNSPLHF. The CDR3 DNA reads TGTGCCAGCTCACCCCCTCATGGAGATAATTCACCCCTCCACTTT.

This clone was picked up a small number of times. This chain connects TRBV18 to TRBJ1-2; 7 bases are a match to TRBD1. This CDR3 has 14 amino acids. The junction had 6 bases not matched to a gene; V was cut back by 4 bases and J by 4 bases. Germline loops: CDR1 KGHSH, CDR2 LQKENI. CDR3: CASSQDRVAYGYTF. The CDR3 coding sequence is TGTGCCAGCTCACAAGACAGGGTGGCCTATGGCTACACCTTC.

The chain combines TRBV30 with TRBJ2-7; TRBD2 might be the D (5 bases). The V gene's germline CDR1 is GTSNPN and CDR2 SVGIG (reference sequence). This CDR3 comprises 13 residues. Trimming cost V 2 bases and J 2 bases, with 10 bases left between them. Here the CDR3 DNA reads TGTGCCTGGAGTATTTCGGGGACCTACGAGCAGTACTTC. Its translation: CAWSISGTYEQYF.

The rearrangement uses TRBV19 and TRBJ1-5; 9 nucleotides agree with TRBD1. The V segment lost 2 bases and the J segment 4 bases; nucleotides outside the gene matches: 9. CDR1 is LNHDA, CDR2 SQIVND, per germline (reference sequence). This CDR3 comprises 17 residues. CDR3 residues: CASSITRVGTGNQPQHF. Here the CDR3 DNA reads TGTGCCAGTAGTATAACTCGGGTAGGGACAGGGAATCAGCCCCAGCATTTT.

The genes are TRBV5-4 and TRBJ2-3; 8 bases are shared with TRBD2. After removal of 0 bases from V and 7 bases from J, the junction contained 13 bases not matched to a gene. The germline V gene encodes CDR1 SGHNT and CDR2 YYREEE (reference sequence). The CDR3 consists of 17 residues. The CDR3 nucleotides are TGTGCCAGCAGCTTGGCGGGAGGGCCCTCTTTTGCGAATACGCAGTATTTT. Residues: CASSLAGGPSFANTQYF.

The chain joins TRBV12-3 or TRBV12-4 to TRBJ1-2; D gene uncertain. The length of the CDR3 is 13 residues. V was cut by 6 bases and J by 8 bases, with 16 bases left in between. The CDR3 protein is CASSSRRVTGYTF. The CDR3 nucleotides read TGTGCCAGCAGCTCCCGTCGGGTGACGGGCTACACCTTC.

The chain recombines TRBV27 with TRBJ2-5, with 8 positions matching TRBD2. Germline loops: CDR1 MNHEY, CDR2 SMNVEV (reference sequence). Trimming removed 5 bases from V and 3 bases from J; junction bases left unmatched: 8. CDR3 length: 15 amino acids. CDR3 sequence: CASSPLTSAKETQYF. The CDR3 coding sequence is TGTGCCAGCAGTCCTCTGACTAGCGCGAAAGAGACCCAGTACTTC.

The chain carries TRBV5-1 and TRBJ2-1; no clear D. This CDR3 is built from 16 residues. Germline V gene sequence: CDR1 SGHRS, CDR2 YFSETQ. V lost 1 base, J lost 5 bases, and 16 bases lay in between. The CDR3 region has the DNA TGCGCCAGCAGCTTGCGTTCGTGGCAATCTCACAATGAGCAGTTCTTC. Translation gives CASSLRSWQSHNEQFF.

The V and J genes are TRBV10-1 and TRBJ2-7; D is unclear. Per the germline V gene, CDR1 is WNHNN and CDR2 is SYGVQD (reference sequence). The CDR3 consists of 13 residues. The V and J ends lost 7 bases and 5 bases respectively, with 15 bases between them. In nucleotides, the CDR3 is TGCGCCAGCAACCATCAAAGAGGTAACGAGCAGTACTTC. Amino acids: CASNHQRGNEQYF.

The V gene is TRBV5-6, the J gene TRBJ2-7, with a possible D match to TRBD1 (5 bases). V dropped 3 bases and J dropped 6 bases, with 7 bases sitting between them. The CDR3 is made up of 11 amino acids. The germline V gene encodes CDR1 SGHDT and CDR2 YYEEEE. CDR3 coding DNA: TGTGCCAGCAGCTCAGGGTTCGAGCAGTACTTC. This codes for CASSSGFEQYF. The whole variable domain, filled in from reference TRBV5-6 and TRBJ2-7, reads DAGVTQSPTHLIKTRGQQVTLRCSPKSGHDTVSWYQQALGQGPQFIFQYYEEEERQRGNFPDRFSGHQFPNYSSELNVNALLLGDSALYLCASSSGFEQYFGPGTRLTVT.

The chain uses TRBV19 and TRBJ2-3; possible D gene TRBD1, 6 bases. The ends were cut back, 1 base at V and 4 bases at J, with 15 bases in the middle. CDR1 is LNHDA and CDR2 is SQIVND in the germline V gene (reference sequence). The CDR3 consists of 16 residues. CDR3 nucleotides: TGTGCCAGTAGTATAGGAGGGCAGGGGTTGGCAGATACGCAGTATTTT. Amino acid sequence: CASSIGGQGLADTQYF.

This chain joins TRBV3-1 (or the pseudogene TRBV3-2) and TRBJ2-3, with 7 bases identical to TRBD2. This CDR3 comprises 16 residues. Germline values: CDR1 LGHDT, CDR2 YNNKEL (reference sequence). J lost 0 bases, V lost 1 base, and 4 bases had no gene match. The CDR3 is CASSQGGGLSTDTQYF. In DNA form, the CDR3 reads TGTGCCAGCAGCCAAGGGGGGGGACTAAGCACAGATACGCAGTATTTT.

The chain has TRBV9 and TRBJ1-3, with D possibly being TRBD1 (5 bases). In germline, CDR1 is SGDLS, CDR2 YYNGEE. CDR3 length: 16 residues. V lost 3 bases and J 1 base, leaving 14 bases between the germline ends. CDR3 nucleotides: TGTGCCAGCAGCGCCCAGATCAGGGCTTCTGGAAACACCATATATTTT. Protein product: CASSAQIRASGNTIYF.

This clone was observed once. This chain links TRBV10-3 with TRBJ2-3; 12 bases align to TRBD1. CDR3 length: 20 residues. With V trimmed by 6 bases and J by 0 bases, 16 bases remained unmatched. Per germline, CDR1 ENHRY and CDR2 SYGVKD. The CDR3: CAIRGTGGSGRRGSTDTQYF. CDR3 bases: TGTGCCATCAGAGGGACAGGGGGCTCCGGCAGAAGAGGGAGCACAGATACGCAGTATTTT.

This clone showed up just a few times. The chain has TRBV6-5 and TRBJ2-7; TRBD1 aligns across 9 bases. The J segment lost 2 bases and the V segment lost 5 bases, leaving 4 bases of the junction unmatched. The CDR3 consists of 14 residues. Germline loops: CDR1 MNHEY, CDR2 SVGAGI. The DNA of the CDR3 is TGTGCCAGCAGTCCCCGACAGGGGGCCTACGAGCAGTACTTC. As protein: CASSPRQGAYEQYF.

The chain combines TRBV7-2 with TRBJ2-5, with D tentatively TRBD1 (6 bases). Trimming took off 2 bases at V and 1 base at J, with 8 bases between the two ends. Germline V gene sequence: CDR1 SGHTA, CDR2 FQGNSA. CDR3 length: 14 residues. The CDR3 DNA reads TGTGCCAGCAGCTTATGGGACACCCAAGAGACCCAGTACTTC. This translates into CASSLWDTQETQYF.

The chain carries TRBV7-2 and TRBJ2-2; possibly TRBD2 for D (6 bases). From germline, CDR1 is SGHTA and CDR2 FQGNSA. Deletions cut 5 bases from V and 1 base from J, with 14 bases between. The CDR3 sequence is 16 residues long. DNA for the CDR3: TGTGCCAGCAGCCCTTTTGGGGGAGGGAACACCGGGGAGCTGTTTTTT. Translation gives CASSPFGGGNTGELFF.

The chain uses TRBV19 and TRBJ1-2; 8 bases line up with TRBD1. V dropped 6 bases and J dropped 8; count of bases not matched to a gene: 5. This CDR3 spans 12 amino acids. Germline CDR1 reads LNHDA; CDR2 reads SQIVND (reference sequence). The CDR3 DNA reads TGTGCCAGTAGGCGGACAGGGCGCGGCTACACCTTC. Encoded protein: CASRRTGRGYTF.

The rearrangement links TRBV11-2 to TRBJ1-3; the D is unclear. Germline assignment: CDR1 SGHAT and CDR2 FQNNGV. CDR3 length equals 16 residues. Trimming pared 4 bases from V and 0 bases from J, leaving 13 bases between. The CDR3 DNA reads TGTGCCAGCAGCTCGCGATCAGGTAGCTCTGGAAACACCATATATTTT. Protein product: CASSSRSGSSGNTIYF.

The chain employs TRBV28 and TRBJ1-6; maybe TRBD1 (5 bases). V lost 6 bases to trimming and J lost 7 bases, with 16 bases between them. CDR1 and CDR2 from the germline V gene are MDHEN and SYDVKM. CDR3 size: 15 residues. CDR3 residues: CASSPPGLGNSPLHF. In DNA, the CDR3 is TGTGCCAGCAGCCCTCCAGGGTTGGGCAATTCACCCCTCCACTTT.

This rearrangement joins TRBV5-8 to TRBJ2-5; 7 nucleotides line up with TRBD1. Trimming removed 2 bases from V and 5 bases from J; junction bases left unmatched: 9. The CDR3 spans 15 residues. Germline values: CDR1 SGHTS, CDR2 YDEGEE. CDR3 amino acids: CASSLYRGLGETQYF. CDR3 bases: TGTGCCAGCAGCTTATACAGGGGCCTCGGGGAGACCCAGTACTTC.

This clone came up once. This chain links TRBV28 with TRBJ2-7; possibly TRBD2 for D (6 bases). V lost 10 bases, J lost 2 bases, and 18 bases lay in between. The CDR3 consists of 14 residues. Germline CDR1 is MDHEN and CDR2 is SYDVKM. CDR3 nucleotides: TGTGCCACTTTGAGGAGGGGAGCTACCTACGAGCAGTACTTC. It encodes CATLRRGATYEQYF.